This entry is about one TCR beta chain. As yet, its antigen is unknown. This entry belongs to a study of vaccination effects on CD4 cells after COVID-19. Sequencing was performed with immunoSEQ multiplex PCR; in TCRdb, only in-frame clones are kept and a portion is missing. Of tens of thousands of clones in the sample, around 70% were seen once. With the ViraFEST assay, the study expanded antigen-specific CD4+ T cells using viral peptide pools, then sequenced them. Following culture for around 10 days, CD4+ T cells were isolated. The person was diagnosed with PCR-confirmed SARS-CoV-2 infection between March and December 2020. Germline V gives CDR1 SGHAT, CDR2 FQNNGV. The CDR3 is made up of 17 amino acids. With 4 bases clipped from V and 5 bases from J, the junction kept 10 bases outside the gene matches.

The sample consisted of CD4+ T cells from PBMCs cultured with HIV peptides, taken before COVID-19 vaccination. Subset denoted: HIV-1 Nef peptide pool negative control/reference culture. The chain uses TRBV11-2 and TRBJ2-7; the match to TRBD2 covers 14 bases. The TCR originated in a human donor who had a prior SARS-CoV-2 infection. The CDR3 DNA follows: TGTGCCAGCAGCTCGCCACCGGGACTAGCGGGAGAGGACGAGCAGTACTTC. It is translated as CASSSPPGLAGEDEQYF.